Many counts were recorded for the clone carrying this T cell receptor beta chain. From the multiplex PCR reads, TCRdb called clonotypes with MiXCR, one entry per CDR3 protein. The repertoire has about 80,000 distinct CDR3 sequences, roughly 19% of them found once; the top ten carry about 2.4%. The data belong to a study of breast tumors, draining lymph nodes, adjacent tissues. This CDR3 is built from 12 residues. V lost 5 bases, J lost 15 bases, and 10 bases stayed unmatched. The lymph nodes were axillary draining lymph nodes from breast cancer patients. The chain employs TRBV12-3 or TRBV12-4 and TRBJ2-1; 7 nucleotides agree with TRBD1. The sequence was obtained from a female donor with breast cancer. Some clones in this sample may be carry-over from other donors' samples. Sample: axillary lymph node tissue. CDR3 in amino acids: CASSTDRAGWFF. The CDR3 DNA reads as TGTGCCAGCAGTACCGACAGGGCTGGGTGGTTCTTC.